This is a list of T cell receptor beta chains from one sample in a study of human T cells and chemical hapten exposure. One entry per CDR3 protein, called by TCRdb with MiXCR from the 5' RACE reads. The data contain 110,000 or so distinct CDR3 sequences, 15% to 20% of them singletons. The receptors come from a human donor in good health. The CDR3 runs from the conserved cysteine through the conserved F or W. Fields, in order: J gene, D gene, V gene, clone size, CDR3 DNA, CDR3 protein. A D gene is named only where the DNA matches it firmly. Some rows mark clone size as missing; the rest say once, few, many or name a class of expanded clone.

j_call: TRBJ2-7
d_call: -
v_call: TRBV7-6
clone_size: few
cdr3_nt: TGTGCCAGCAGCTTAGTCGGGGGAAACAACGAGCAGTACTTC
cdr3_aa: CASSLVGGNNEQYF

j_call: TRBJ2-5
d_call: TRBD2
v_call: TRBV5-1
clone_size: -
cdr3_nt: TGCGCCAGCAGCCCGGAGGGGAGGGCGACGTACCAAGAGACCCAGTACTTC
cdr3_aa: CASSPEGRATYQETQYF

j_call: TRBJ1-5
d_call: -
v_call: TRBV6-5
clone_size: -
cdr3_nt: TGTGCCAGCAGTTACTCAAGGAGGGGCGGGCAGCCCCAGCATTTT
cdr3_aa: CASSYSRRGGQPQHF

j_call: TRBJ1-1
d_call: -
v_call: TRBV6-5
clone_size: few
cdr3_nt: TGTGCCAGCAGTTACCTGGGCTCGGTCGCTGAAGCTTTCTTT
cdr3_aa: CASSYLGSVAEAFF

j_call: TRBJ2-5
d_call: -
v_call: TRBV5-5
clone_size: -
cdr3_nt: TGTGCCAGCAGCCTGACAACCCAAGAGACCCAGTACTTC
cdr3_aa: CASSLTTQETQYF

j_call: TRBJ2-3
d_call: -
v_call: TRBV7-2
clone_size: few
cdr3_nt: TGTGCCAGCAGCTATGGGGGGGCTCCGGATACGCAGTATTTT
cdr3_aa: CASSYGGAPDTQYF

j_call: TRBJ1-1
d_call: -
v_call: TRBV7-6
clone_size: -
cdr3_nt: TGTGCCAGCAGCTTAGCGACGGATTATGAAGCTTTCTTT
cdr3_aa: CASSLATDYEAFF

j_call: TRBJ1-2
d_call: -
v_call: TRBV12-3/TRBV12-4
clone_size: few
cdr3_nt: TGTGCCAGCAGTTTAGGTGTCCGGGGTAACTATGGCTACACCTTC
cdr3_aa: CASSLGVRGNYGYTF

j_call: TRBJ1-5
d_call: -
v_call: TRBV2
clone_size: -
cdr3_nt: TGTGCCAGCAGTGTAGGCGGAGGGGGCAATCAGCCCCAGCATTTT
cdr3_aa: CASSVGGGGNQPQHF

j_call: TRBJ2-3
d_call: -
v_call: TRBV28
clone_size: -
cdr3_nt: TGTGCCAGCAGCTCTCGCCCAGATACGCAGTATTTT
cdr3_aa: CASSSRPDTQYF

j_call: TRBJ2-3
d_call: -
v_call: TRBV7-9
clone_size: -
cdr3_nt: TGTGCCAGCAGCTTAGAAAGTGGCCACCACTCGGATACGCAGTATTTT
cdr3_aa: CASSLESGHHSDTQYF

j_call: TRBJ2-3
d_call: TRBD2
v_call: TRBV15
clone_size: few
cdr3_nt: TGTGCCACCAGCGGACCTCTAGCGGGAGGTGTAGATACGCAGTATTTT
cdr3_aa: CATSGPLAGGVDTQYF

j_call: TRBJ2-3
d_call: -
v_call: TRBV28
clone_size: few
cdr3_nt: TGTGCCAGCAGTTTAGCTCCGGATACGCAGTATTTT
cdr3_aa: CASSLAPDTQYF

j_call: TRBJ2-1
d_call: -
v_call: TRBV24-1
clone_size: few
cdr3_nt: TGTGCCACCAGTGCCAACAATGAGCAGTTCTTC
cdr3_aa: CATSANNEQFF